The text below deals with one T cell receptor (beta chain). Its antigen is undetermined. This CDR3 region has 13 residues. Germline assignment: CDR1 MDHEN and CDR2 SYDVKM. Trimming took 1 base from V and 3 from J, leaving 4 bases between them. The data are from a study of blood T cells in healthy people across ages. Broader study findings: The authors considered diversity estimates from one million T cells to be underestimates. In these data, TCR beta diversity tracked strongly with naive T cell percentage.

Through a sample-barcoded 5' primer and a J-beta primer mix, a second PCR was run for roughly 7 to 12 cycles. TCRdb independently ran MiXCR on the 5' RACE reads; one entry per CDR3 protein. In the table there are 450,000 to 600,000 distinct CDR3 sequences, roughly a quarter of which are singletons. The sample, about 9.2 milliliters of peripheral blood, was drawn from each donor. The authors isolated at least 7 million PBMCs per sample. These data were also filed under a second study, of T cells of mothers and their children.

V is TRBV28 and J is TRBJ1-5, with D uncertain. The receptor was isolated from a boy aged 2 to 10 in good health. Input material: blood. CDR3 sequence (DNA): TGTGCCAGCAGTTTATCCTTCAATCAGCCCCAGCATTTT. This sequence encodes CASSLSFNQPQHF.